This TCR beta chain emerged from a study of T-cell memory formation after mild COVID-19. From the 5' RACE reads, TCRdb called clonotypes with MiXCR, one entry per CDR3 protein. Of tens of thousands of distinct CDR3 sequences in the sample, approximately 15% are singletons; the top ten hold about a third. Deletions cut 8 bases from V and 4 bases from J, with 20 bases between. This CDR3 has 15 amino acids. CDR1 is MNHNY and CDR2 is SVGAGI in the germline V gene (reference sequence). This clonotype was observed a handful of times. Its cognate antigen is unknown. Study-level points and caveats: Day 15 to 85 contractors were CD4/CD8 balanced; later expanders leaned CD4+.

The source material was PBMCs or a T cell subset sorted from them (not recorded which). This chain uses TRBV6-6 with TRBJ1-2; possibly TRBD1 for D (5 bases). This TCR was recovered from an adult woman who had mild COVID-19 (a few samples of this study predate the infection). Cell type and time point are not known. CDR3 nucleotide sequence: TGTGCCAGCCTTTACTTGGATTACAGGAGCTATGGCTACACCTTC. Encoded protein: CASLYLDYRSYGYTF.